The 31 T cell receptor beta chains in this list originate from one sample, sequenced in a study of identical twins. TCRdb re-derived calls from the 5' RACE reads in MiXCR, one entry per CDR3 protein. The data show 650,000 to 800,000 distinct CDR3 sequences, approximately 9% seen once. In addition, the sample was reused for a study of yellow fever vaccine responses in identical twins.

Sequencing was carried out using PBMCs. These receptors all come from a woman aged 18-29 years in good health.

The chain is built from TRBV6-6 and TRBJ2-5, with D possibly TRBD1 on 5 matching bases. The CDR3 is 12 amino acids. The germline gives CDR1 MNHNY, CDR2 SVGAGI (reference sequence). V was pared by 2 bases and J by 4 bases, with 5 bases between. CDR3 nucleotide sequence: TGTGCCAGCAGTTACGGGGCAGAGACCCAGTACTTC. Protein product: CASSYGAETQYF.

The rearrangement joins TRBV6-1 to TRBJ2-7, with 7 nucleotides matching TRBD1. From germline, CDR1 is MNHNS and CDR2 SASEGT. V was pared by 5 bases and J by 7 bases, with 17 bases of the junction left unmatched. This CDR3 is 16 amino acids long. The DNA of the CDR3 is TGTGCCAGCAGTCCCTGGGCCGGGACAGCCGCCGGGGAGCAGTACTTC. This translates into CASSPWAGTAAGEQYF.

This clonotype was counted only a few times. This chain links TRBV18 with TRBJ1-6; 7 nucleotides align to TRBD1. V shed 1 base and J 6 bases; nucleotides not matched to a gene: 6. The CDR3 loop spans 16 amino acids. Germline V gene sequence: CDR1 KGHSH, CDR2 LQKENI. CDR3 nucleotides: TGTGCCAGCTCACCACGAGAGGGACAGCTTAATTCACCCCTCCACTTT. Its protein product is CASSPREGQLNSPLHF.

The V gene is TRBV12-3 or TRBV12-4, the J gene TRBJ2-3; 12 bases match TRBD2. V shed 3 bases and J 4 bases; nucleotides not matched to a gene: 2. CDR3 size: 15 residues. The CDR3 loop is CASSFGLAGPDTQYF. The CDR3 DNA reads as TGTGCCAGCAGTTTCGGACTAGCGGGACCAGATACGCAGTATTTT.

This chain uses TRBV7-2 with TRBJ2-5, with 11 bases that match TRBD2. CDR3 length equals 15 residues. Germline-derived CDR1 and CDR2 are SGHTA and FQGNSA. V gave up 3 bases and J gave up 5 bases; unmatched junction bases: 5. CDR3 sequence: CASSFGSGGVETQYF. The CDR3 coding sequence is TGTGCCAGCAGCTTCGGTAGCGGGGGGGTTGAGACCCAGTACTTC. Full variable domain (remainder filled in from reference TRBV7-2 and TRBJ2-5): GAGVSQSPSNKVTEKGKDVELRCDPISGHTALYWYRQSLGQGLEFLIYFQGNSAPDKSGLPSDRFSAERTGGSVSTLTIQRTQQEDSAVYLCASSFGSGGVETQYFGPGTRLLVL.

The chain links TRBV11-2 to TRBJ2-5; D gene uncertain. From germline, CDR1 is SGHAT and CDR2 FQNNGV. There are 15 residues in the CDR3. The germline V and J ends were trimmed by 5 bases and 7 bases, with 20 bases remaining between them. CDR3 in amino acids: CASSPTTAKATTQYF. CDR3 nucleotides: TGTGCCAGCAGCCCTACGACGGCGAAGGCGACGACCCAGTACTTC.

This clonotype was seen ten or more times. The chain recombines TRBV21-1 with TRBJ2-5; TRBD1, the table's D call, was not compared with the DNA. TRBV21-1 constitutes a pseudogene. The CDR3 sequence is 17 residues long. For the CDR3, the DNA is TGTGCCAGCAGCAGATTAATGATGGACAGGGGGCGAGAGACCCAGTACTTC. Translation: CASSRLMMDRGRETQYF.

This clonotype was seen a handful of times. The V gene is TRBV4-3, the J gene TRBJ2-7; weak D call: TRBD2 (5 bases). CDR1 LGHNA and CDR2 YSLEER come from the germline V gene. There are 12 residues in the CDR3. The V gene lost 2 bases and the J gene lost 5 bases, with 7 bases spanning the gap. The CDR3, as DNA: TGCGCCAGCAGCCAAAACGGGGACGAGCAGTACTTC. Its protein product is CASSQNGDEQYF.

This clonotype was observed many times. The CDR3 here is CASSASGLAGVIPYNEQFF. For the CDR3, the DNA is TGTGCCAGCAGTGCTTCGGGACTAGCGGGAGTAATCCCCTACAATGAGCAGTTCTTC. This chain connects TRBV25-1 to TRBJ2-1; TRBD2 agrees at 14 bases. V lost 4 bases and J lost 2; bases outside the gene matches: 10. Germline-derived CDR1 and CDR2 are MGHDK and SYGVNS. The CDR3 is 19 amino acids.

The V gene is TRBV20-1, the J gene TRBJ2-5, with 10 bases matching TRBD1. The CDR3 is 14 amino acids. V dropped 5 bases and J dropped 5; count of bases not matched to a gene: 8. Germline CDR1 reads DFQATT; CDR2 reads SNEGSKA (reference sequence). The CDR3 here is CSAGTGAHIETQYF. DNA for the CDR3: TGCAGTGCTGGGACAGGGGCCCATATCGAGACCCAGTACTTC.

V gene TRBV24-1 combines with J gene TRBJ2-3, with D tentatively TRBD1 (8 bases). The CDR3 has 17 residues. V was shortened by 1 base and J by 3 bases, with 16 bases between the two germline ends. CDR1 is KGHDR, CDR2 SFDVKD, per germline. The CDR3 sequence is CATSDLAQGGMTDTQYF. CDR3 DNA sequence: TGTGCCACCAGTGATTTAGCACAGGGGGGGATGACAGATACGCAGTATTTT.

This chain joins TRBV6-1 and TRBJ2-3; 10 bases line up with TRBD2. With 6 bases clipped from V and 1 base from J, the junction kept 13 bases outside the gene matches. From germline, CDR1 is MNHNS and CDR2 SASEGT. The CDR3 length is 18 residues. The CDR3 reads CASSRTPQRGGGTDTQYF. CDR3 coding DNA: TGTGCCAGCAGCAGAACCCCCCAGCGGGGGGGCGGCACAGATACGCAGTATTTT.

J is TRBJ1-4 and V is TRBV3-1; TRBD1 might be the D (5 bases). The CDR3 contains 13 residues. The ends were cut back, 4 bases at V and 7 bases at J, with 10 bases in the middle. The germline CDR1 and CDR2 sequences are LGHDT and YNNKEL (reference sequence). This chain's CDR3 is CASSLIDSEKLFF. CDR3 DNA: TGTGCCAGCAGCCTAATCGACAGTGAAAAACTGTTTTTT.

The gene calls are TRBV30 and TRBJ2-7; no reliable D call. This CDR3 comprises 16 residues. V was shortened by 2 bases and J by 4 bases, with 21 bases between the two germline ends. Per the germline V gene, CDR1 is GTSNPN and CDR2 is SVGIG (reference sequence). CDR3 bases: TGTGCCTGGAGTATCGCCCCCGGTAGGCCGCCATACGAGCAGTACTTC. This codes for CAWSIAPGRPPYEQYF.

The table lists this clonotype with many counts. One end of the junction does not line up with germline, which may come from a read error. The chain carries TRBV5-1 and TRBJ1-1, with TRBD1 matching over 8 bases. The germline CDR1 and CDR2 sequences are SGHRS and YFSETQ. This CDR3 is built from 15 residues. DNA for the CDR3: TGTGCCAGCAGCGGAGGACAGGGCTTCAACACTGAAGCTTTCTTT. Translated, it gives CASSGGQGFNTEAFF.

This clonotype has only a few counts. V and J are TRBV29-1 and TRBJ1-1; D remains unclear. This CDR3 region has 11 residues. Germline CDR1 reads SQVTM; CDR2 reads ANQGSEA. The CDR3 nucleotides are TGCAGGGCGGGGAGGGATTCTGAAGCTTTCTTT. It is translated as CRAGRDSEAFF.

This clonotype was detected only a few times. The chain carries TRBV12-3 or TRBV12-4 and TRBJ2-1; 8 nucleotides match TRBD1. The J segment lost 2 bases and the V segment lost 6 bases, leaving 6 bases of the junction unmatched. The CDR3 has 15 residues. CDR3 DNA sequence: TGTGCCAGCAGGCCCGGACAGGGACCCTACAATGAGCAGTTCTTC. Translation: CASRPGQGPYNEQFF.

This chain joins TRBV18 and TRBJ2-3; perhaps TRBD1 as D (6 bases). Germline lookup yields CDR1 KGHSH and CDR2 LQKENI. The V end lost 7 bases, the J end lost 3 bases, and 14 bases lay between the germline ends. The CDR3 runs to 14 residues. The chain's CDR3 is CASFVSGVTDTQYF. The CDR3 nucleotides read TGTGCCAGCTTCGTGTCAGGGGTTACAGATACGCAGTATTTT.

Here the CDR3 reads CASRRDLTYNEQFF. The CDR3 DNA sequence: TGTGCCAGCAGGAGGGATTTGACCTACAATGAGCAGTTCTTC. The chain carries TRBV9 and TRBJ2-1; tentative D call: TRBD2 (5 bases). V shed 5 bases and J shed 2 bases, with 11 bases lying between them. The CDR3 extends over 14 amino acids. The V gene's germline CDR1 is SGDLS and CDR2 YYNGEE.

This clonotype was seen repeatedly, ten times or more. This sequence joins TRBV4-2 and TRBJ2-1; 11 nucleotides align to TRBD2. From germline, CDR1 is LGHNA and CDR2 YNFKEQ. CDR3 size: 16 residues. V dropped 3 bases and J dropped 4; count of bases not matched to a gene: 5. The DNA for the CDR3 is TGTGCCAGCAGCCACCAGACTAGCGGGGCTTACAATGAGCAGTTCTTC. It codes for CASSHQTSGAYNEQFF.

This clonotype showed up just a few times. The chain couples TRBV4-1 to TRBJ2-1; D is ambiguous. This CDR3 is 16 amino acids long. Trimming removed 0 bases from V and 0 bases from J, with 9 bases in between. Germline lookup yields CDR1 MGHRA and CDR2 YSYEKL. CDR3 loop: CASSQELPVSYNEQFF. CDR3 sequence (DNA): TGCGCCAGCAGCCAAGAATTACCCGTCTCCTACAATGAGCAGTTCTTC.

This clonotype has a count of ten or more. The chain links TRBV12-3 or TRBV12-4 to TRBJ2-7; 9 bases fit TRBD2. The J segment lost 4 bases and the V segment lost 6 bases, leaving 7 bases of the junction unmatched. The CDR3 runs to 14 residues. For the CDR3, the DNA is TGTGCCAGCAGGGGAGCGGGAGGTCGGTACGAGCAGTACTTC. As protein: CASRGAGGRYEQYF.

This chain links TRBV15 with TRBJ2-1, with no clear D. The V end was cut by 9 bases, the J end by 8 bases, with 2 bases between. Germline loops: CDR1 LNHNV, CDR2 YYDKDF (reference sequence). The CDR3 is 8 amino acids. The chain's CDR3 is CATDEQFF. The CDR3 DNA reads as TGTGCCACGGATGAGCAGTTCTTC.

This clonotype was counted only a few times. The gene calls are TRBV6-7 and TRBJ2-7; 14 nucleotides align to TRBD2. TRBV6-7 is assigned to the ORF class and has an uncertain function. Trimming at V came to 6 bases and at J to 5 bases, leaving 21 bases not matched to a gene. The CDR3 covers 20 residues. The CDR3 DNA reads as TGTGCCAGCAGCTTCCCCGCCAGCAGCGGACTAGCGGGAGGTCAACACGAGCAGTACTTC. Encoded protein: CASSFPASSGLAGGQHEQYF.

This clonotype was recorded many times. The CDR3 DNA is TGCAGTGCTAGCGCTCCCTTGGGGGAGGGCACAGATACGCAGTATTTT. Translated: CSASAPLGEGTDTQYF. V and J are TRBV20-1 and TRBJ2-3; a possible D gene is TRBD2 (6 bases). V shed 3 bases and J shed 1 base, with 17 bases lying between them. Germline V lookup: CDR1 DFQATT, CDR2 SNEGSKA (reference sequence). The CDR3 extends over 16 amino acids.

This clonotype appeared a few times. This rearrangement joins TRBV5-1 to TRBJ2-1; maybe TRBD2 (5 bases). Per the germline V gene, CDR1 is SGHRS and CDR2 is YFSETQ. V dropped 1 base and J dropped 10 bases, with 9 bases sitting between them. This CDR3 contains 12 residues. The CDR3 DNA is TGCGCCAGCAGCTTGTCGGGGATGGAGCAGTTCTTC. As protein: CASSLSGMEQFF.

The chain links TRBV7-2 to TRBJ2-1; TRBD2 matches 9 bases. CDR1 SGHTA and CDR2 FQGNSA come from the germline V gene. J was trimmed by 4 bases and V by 5 bases; bases with no gene match: 6. The CDR3 has 15 residues. The CDR3 is CASSLGTSTYNEQFF. As DNA, the CDR3 is TGTGCCAGCAGCCTCGGGACTAGCACTTACAATGAGCAGTTCTTC.

The gene calls are TRBV7-2 and TRBJ1-5; D uncertain. This CDR3 is built from 13 residues. Between the trimmed V and J ends, which lost 4 bases and 3 bases, there was a span of 7 bases. Per germline, CDR1 SGHTA and CDR2 FQGNSA. The CDR3 DNA sequence: TGTGCCAGCAGCTCGAGAATCAATCAGCCCCAGCATTTT. Translation gives CASSSRINQPQHF.

The V call is TRBV4-1, the J call TRBJ2-4, with TRBD2 matching over 11 bases. Trimming cost V 3 bases and J 1 base; bases outside gene matches: 17. The CDR3 totals 21 residues. CDR1 and CDR2 (germline): MGHRA, YSYEKL. The CDR3 region is CASSQAAGTSGTNGAKNIQYF. CDR3 bases: TGCGCCAGCAGCCAGGCCGCCGGGACTAGCGGAACCAATGGGGCCAAAAACATTCAGTACTTC.

The genes are TRBV20-1 and TRBJ2-1, with a tentative D call TRBD2 (6 bases). CDR3 size: 13 residues. The germline V gene encodes CDR1 DFQATT and CDR2 SNEGSKA (reference sequence). Trimming removed 6 bases from V and 9 bases from J, with 18 bases in between. In DNA, the CDR3 is TGCAGTGCGAGACTAGAGGATCCAACTGAGCAGTTCTTC. Translation: CSARLEDPTEQFF.

This clonotype appeared many times. J is TRBJ1-1 and V is TRBV5-1, with a tentative D call TRBD1 (6 bases). Germline-derived CDR1 and CDR2 are SGHRS and YFSETQ. There are 15 residues in the CDR3. Between the trimmed V and J ends, which lost 0 bases and 0 bases, there was a span of 9 bases. This CDR3 is CASSLGGPLNTEAFF. CDR3 bases: TGCGCCAGCAGCTTGGGGGGGCCTTTGAACACTGAAGCTTTCTTT.